Below are 21 T cell receptor beta chains sequenced from a single sample in a study of blood T cells in healthy people across ages. It was with a sample-barcoded 5' primer and a J-beta primer mix that a second PCR of about 6 to 11 cycles was run. Each CDR3 protein gets one entry after TCRdb re-called the 5' RACE reads with MiXCR. The sample includes approximately 780,000 distinct CDR3 sequences, about 26% of them seen just once. This same sample was also part of a study on T cells of mothers and their children.

The sequenced material came from blood. These receptors were obtained from a boy younger than 18 in good health.

The rearrangement links TRBV12-3 or TRBV12-4 to TRBJ2-1; D unresolved. The CDR3 covers 12 residues. With 7 bases removed from V and 6 bases from J, the gap between germline ends came to 10 bases. The CDR3 region has the DNA TGTGCCAGCACGTTATGGGGCAATGAGCAGTTCTTC. As protein: CASTLWGNEQFF.

The chain carries TRBV20-1 and TRBJ1-1, with TRBD1 as a possible D gene (6 bases). This CDR3 has 13 residues. V was shortened by 4 bases and J by 4 bases, with 13 bases between the two germline ends. Germline CDR1 is DFQATT and CDR2 is SNEGSKA (reference sequence). The CDR3 loop reads CSATPGAGTEAFF. Written as DNA, the CDR3 is TGCAGTGCTACTCCAGGGGCGGGCACTGAAGCTTTCTTT.

This clonotype has only a few counts. The V gene is TRBV11-2, the J gene TRBJ2-3; 7 bases align to TRBD1. Germline V gene lookup returns CDR1 SGHAT and CDR2 FQNNGV. This CDR3 region has 14 residues. V trimming: 6 bases; J trimming: 3 bases; junction bases outside the gene matches: 6. DNA for the CDR3: TGTGCCAGCAGATTAACACAGGGGACAGATACGCAGTATTTT. Its translation is CASRLTQGTDTQYF.

This clonotype was detected a few times. This sequence joins TRBV5-1 and TRBJ2-2, with D perhaps matching TRBD1 (6 bases). V was cut by 2 bases and J by 2 bases, with 16 bases left in between. The CDR3 has 17 amino acids. Germline V gene sequence: CDR1 SGHRS, CDR2 YFSETQ. The CDR3 spells CASSLARGQINTGELFF. DNA of the CDR3: TGCGCCAGCAGCTTAGCGAGGGGACAAATTAACACCGGGGAGCTGTTTTTT. The full variable domain, with the rest looked up from reference TRBV5-1 and TRBJ2-2, is KAGVTQTPRYLIKTRGQQVTLSCSPISGHRSVSWYQQTPGQGLQFLFEYFSETQRNKGNFPGRFSGRQFSNSRSEMNVSTLELGDSALYLCASSLARGQINTGELFFGEGSRLTVL.

J is TRBJ2-5 and V is TRBV7-3, with D unclear. Germline CDR1 SGHTA, CDR2 FQGTGA. Trimming pared 2 bases from V and 4 bases from J, leaving 8 bases between. The CDR3 extends over 13 amino acids. The CDR3 loop is CASSLVGTETQYF. As DNA, the CDR3 is TGTGCCAGCAGCTTAGTGGGTACAGAGACCCAGTACTTC.

The chain joins TRBV5-1 to TRBJ2-3, with 8 bases lining up with TRBD1. The CDR3 consists of 15 residues. V was pared by 6 bases and J by 4 bases, with 10 bases of the junction left unmatched. Germline V lookup: CDR1 SGHRS, CDR2 YFSETQ. In DNA, the CDR3 is TGCGCCAGCAATTCCCCGGACAGGGAGCCAGATACGCAGTATTTT. Protein product: CASNSPDREPDTQYF.

As for this clonotype: Relative to the germline gene, one junction end is altered; a read error may explain this. J is TRBJ1-2 and V is TRBV7-9; D possibly corresponds to TRBD1 (5 bases). This CDR3 is 14 amino acids long. The V gene's germline CDR1 is SEHNR and CDR2 FQNEAQ (reference sequence). CDR3 protein: CASSSETDLYDYTF. CDR3 nucleotide sequence: TGTGCCAGCAGCTCAGAGACAGACCTCTATGACTACACCTTC.

This clonotype was seen more than once but under ten times. This CDR3 is CASLVRGSTGELFF. CDR3 nucleotide sequence: TGTGCCAGCTTAGTGAGGGGTTCCACCGGGGAGCTGTTTTTT. The chain carries TRBV7-9 and TRBJ2-2, with D perhaps given as TRBD1 or TRBD2 (5 bases each). V lost 8 bases and J 4 bases, leaving 14 bases between the germline ends. In germline, CDR1 is SEHNR, CDR2 FQNEAQ (reference sequence). The CDR3 contains 14 residues.

V and J are TRBV5-1 and TRBJ2-1, with TRBD2 identical over 10 bases. Germline assignment: CDR1 SGHRS and CDR2 YFSETQ. The junction had 9 bases not matched to a gene; V was cut back by 6 bases and J by 0 bases. The CDR3 is made up of 17 amino acids. CDR3 protein: CASKLSGGQSSYNEQFF. DNA of the CDR3: TGCGCCAGCAAGCTTAGCGGGGGGCAGAGCTCCTACAATGAGCAGTTCTTC.

The chain joins TRBV27 to TRBJ1-2, with a weak D call TRBD1 (6 bases). CDR3 length: 15 amino acids. V lost 2 bases and J lost 3, with 13 bases in between. Germline V gene data show CDR1 as MNHEY and CDR2 as SMNVEV (reference sequence). CDR3 region: CASSLGGRGDYGYTF. The CDR3 coding sequence is TGTGCCAGCAGTTTAGGGGGCCGGGGGGACTATGGCTACACCTTC.

This clonotype was counted once. V usage is TRBV4-1 and J usage is TRBJ1-5; no clear D. The CDR3 contains 15 residues. Per the germline V gene, CDR1 is MGHRA and CDR2 is YSYEKL. The V end was cut by 0 bases, the J end by 6 bases, with 12 bases between. CDR3 amino acids: CASSQDEAVGQPQHF. The DNA for the CDR3 is TGCGCCAGCAGCCAAGATGAGGCAGTTGGTCAGCCCCAGCATTTT.

The J gene is TRBJ2-1, the V gene TRBV28; 8 bases line up with TRBD2. The J call may be incorrect, as the DNA end agrees better with TRBJ2-5. Looked up from germline, CDR1 is MDHEN and CDR2 is SYDVKM. The CDR3 totals 17 residues. The CDR3 DNA reads TGTGCCAGCAGCCTACGTCGGGCGGGAGGCGAACAAGAGACCCAGTACTTC. Protein sequence: CASSLRRAGGEQETQYF.

This clonotype was counted a single time. The V call is TRBV5-5, the J call TRBJ1-4; no clear D gene. The CDR3 is made up of 15 amino acids. Germline assignment: CDR1 SGHKS and CDR2 YYEKEE (reference sequence). Deletions cut 4 bases from V and 5 bases from J, with 15 bases between. CDR3 sequence: CASSTSEYINEKLFF. The CDR3, as DNA: TGTGCCAGCAGCACCTCAGAGTATATCAATGAAAAACTGTTTTTT.

V gene TRBV19 combines with J gene TRBJ1-6, with D uncertain. CDR1 is LNHDA and CDR2 is SQIVND in the germline V gene (reference sequence). There are 16 residues in the CDR3. Trimming removed 3 bases from V and 3 bases from J, with 12 bases in between. The CDR3 here is CASSIGRPDYNSPLHF. The DNA of the CDR3 is TGTGCCAGTAGTATTGGCAGGCCCGACTATAATTCACCCCTCCACTTT.

This chain joins TRBV3-1 and TRBJ2-1; D may be TRBD2 (5 bases). There are 13 residues in the CDR3. Trimming took 4 bases from V and 5 from J, leaving 9 bases between them. The germline gives CDR1 LGHDT, CDR2 YNNKEL (reference sequence). The CDR3 reads CASSPLGHNEQFF. The CDR3 DNA sequence: TGTGCCAGCAGCCCACTAGGCCACAATGAGCAGTTCTTC.

The V and J genes are TRBV20-1 and TRBJ2-5, with D unclear. The CDR3 spans 12 residues. CDR1 and CDR2 (germline): DFQATT, SNEGSKA (reference sequence). Trimming pared 5 bases from V and 5 bases from J, leaving 12 bases between. DNA for the CDR3: TGCAGTGCTCTCAAATTTGGCGAGACCCAGTACTTC. Translated: CSALKFGETQYF.

The rearrangement joins TRBV5-1 to TRBJ1-2; no reliable D call. V was pared by 4 bases and J by 10 bases, with 26 bases between. The CDR3 totals 16 residues. Germline CDR1 and CDR2: SGHRS and YFSETQ. The CDR3 sequence: CASSPKDEGLVVDYTF. In DNA, the CDR3 is TGCGCCAGCAGCCCCAAAGACGAGGGCTTGGTGGTTGACTACACCTTC.

CDR3 protein: CSVEGATGTNYGYTF. The CDR3 nucleotides are TGCAGCGTTGAAGGGGCGACAGGGACTAACTATGGCTACACCTTC. The J gene is TRBJ1-2, the V gene TRBV29-1; 7 bases are shared with TRBD1. The germline V gene has CDR1 SQVTM and CDR2 ANQGSEA. The CDR3 runs to 15 residues. V shed 1 base and J 0 bases; nucleotides not matched to a gene: 5.

The J gene is TRBJ2-3, the V gene TRBV4-2, with 7 bases matching TRBD1. The germline gives CDR1 LGHNA, CDR2 YNFKEQ. This CDR3 has 15 amino acids. V shed 4 bases, J shed 2 bases, and the junction held 6 bases outside the gene matches. This CDR3 is CASSPDRANTDTQYF. The DNA for the CDR3 is TGTGCCAGCAGCCCAGACAGGGCAAACACAGATACGCAGTATTTT.

Ten or more counts support this clonotype. This chain links TRBV28 with TRBJ2-3; D is unresolved. Trimming left V 2 bases short and J 5 bases short, with 14 bases between. CDR3 length: 15 residues. Germline assignment: CDR1 MDHEN and CDR2 SYDVKM. CDR3: CASSLPDRRKDTQYF. The CDR3 bases are TGTGCCAGCAGTTTACCCGACCGAAGGAAAGATACGCAGTATTTT. The full variable domain, its missing parts supplied by reference TRBV28 and TRBJ2-3, is DVKVTQSSRYLVKRTGEKVFLECVQDMDHENMFWYRQDPGLGLRLIYFSYDVKMKEKGDIPEGYSVSREKKERFSLILESASTNQTSMYLCASSLPDRRKDTQYFGPGTRLTVL.

The chain has TRBV2 and TRBJ2-2; D unclear. The CDR3 runs 15 residues. V shed 6 bases and J shed 1 base, with 12 bases lying between them. CDR1 SNHLY and CDR2 FYNNEI come from the germline V gene. CDR3 amino acids: CASSPTPGNTGELFF. CDR3 DNA: TGTGCCAGCAGCCCCACACCAGGGAACACCGGGGAGCTGTTTTTT.